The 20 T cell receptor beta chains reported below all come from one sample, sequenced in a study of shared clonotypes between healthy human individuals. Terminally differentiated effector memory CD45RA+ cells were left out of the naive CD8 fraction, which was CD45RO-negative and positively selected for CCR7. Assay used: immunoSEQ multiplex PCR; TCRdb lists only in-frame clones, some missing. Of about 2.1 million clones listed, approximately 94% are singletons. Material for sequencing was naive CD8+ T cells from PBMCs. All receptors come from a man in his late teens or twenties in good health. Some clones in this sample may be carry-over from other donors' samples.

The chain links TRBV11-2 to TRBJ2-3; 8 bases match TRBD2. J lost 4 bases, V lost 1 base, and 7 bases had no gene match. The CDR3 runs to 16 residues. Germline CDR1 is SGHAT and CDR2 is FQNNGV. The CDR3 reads CASSLGGGGSADTQYF. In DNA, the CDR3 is TGTGCCAGCAGCTTAGGTGGCGGGGGGAGCGCAGATACGCAGTATTTT. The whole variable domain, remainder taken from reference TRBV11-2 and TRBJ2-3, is EAGVAQSPRYKIIEKRQSVAFWCNPISGHATLYWYQQILGQGPKLLIQFQNNGVVDDSQLPKDRFSAERLKGVDSTLKIQPAKLEDSAVYLCASSLGGGGSADTQYFGPGTRLTVL.

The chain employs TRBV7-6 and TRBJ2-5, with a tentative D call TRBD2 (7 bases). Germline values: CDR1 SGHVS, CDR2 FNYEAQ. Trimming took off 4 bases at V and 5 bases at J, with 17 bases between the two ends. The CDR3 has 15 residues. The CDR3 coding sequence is TGTGCCAGCAGCTCTAGGGGGAGGGCCTGGGAGACCCAGTACTTC. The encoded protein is CASSSRGRAWETQYF.

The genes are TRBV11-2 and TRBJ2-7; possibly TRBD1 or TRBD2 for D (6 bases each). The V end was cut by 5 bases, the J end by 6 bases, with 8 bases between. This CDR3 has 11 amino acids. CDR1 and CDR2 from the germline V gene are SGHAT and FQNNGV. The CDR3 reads CASSGGGEQYF. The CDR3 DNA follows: TGTGCCAGCAGCGGAGGGGGCGAGCAGTACTTC. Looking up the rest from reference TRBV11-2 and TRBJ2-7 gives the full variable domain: EAGVAQSPRYKIIEKRQSVAFWCNPISGHATLYWYQQILGQGPKLLIQFQNNGVVDDSQLPKDRFSAERLKGVDSTLKIQPAKLEDSAVYLCASSGGGEQYFGPGTRLTVT.

CDR3 in DNA: TGTGCCAGCAGCCAAGTTGGGGGTACTAATGAAAAACTGTTTTTT. Translating it yields CASSQVGGTNEKLFF. The chain is built from TRBV14 and TRBJ1-4; tentative D call: TRBD1 (5 bases). The CDR3 sequence is 15 residues long. Trimming left V 1 base short and J 2 bases short, with 8 bases between. CDR1 is SGHDN and CDR2 is FVKESK in the germline V gene. The full variable domain, its missing parts supplied by reference TRBV14 and TRBJ1-4, is EAGVTQFPSHSVIEKGQTVTLRCDPISGHDNLYWYRRVMGKEIKFLLHFVKESKQDESGMPNNRFLAERTGGTYSTLKVQPAELEDSGVYFCASSQVGGTNEKLFFGSGTQLSVL.

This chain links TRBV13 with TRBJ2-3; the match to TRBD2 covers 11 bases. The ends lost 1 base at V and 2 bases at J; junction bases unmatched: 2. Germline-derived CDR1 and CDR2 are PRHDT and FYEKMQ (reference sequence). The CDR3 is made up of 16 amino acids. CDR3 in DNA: TGTGCCAGCAGCTTAGAGACTAGCGGGGTCACAGATACGCAGTATTTT. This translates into CASSLETSGVTDTQYF.

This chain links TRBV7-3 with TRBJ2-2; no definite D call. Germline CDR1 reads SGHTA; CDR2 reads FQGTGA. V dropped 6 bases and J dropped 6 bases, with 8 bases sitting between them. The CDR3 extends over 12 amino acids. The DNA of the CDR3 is TGTGCCAGCAGGGGCCCCTCCGGGGAGCTGTTTTTT. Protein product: CASRGPSGELFF.

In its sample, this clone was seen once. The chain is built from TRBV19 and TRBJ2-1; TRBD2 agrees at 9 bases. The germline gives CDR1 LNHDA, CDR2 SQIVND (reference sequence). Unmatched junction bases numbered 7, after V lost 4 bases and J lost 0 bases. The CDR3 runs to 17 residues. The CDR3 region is CASSTLGLASSYNEQFF. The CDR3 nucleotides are TGTGCCAGTAGTACCTTAGGACTAGCGAGCTCCTACAATGAGCAGTTCTTC.

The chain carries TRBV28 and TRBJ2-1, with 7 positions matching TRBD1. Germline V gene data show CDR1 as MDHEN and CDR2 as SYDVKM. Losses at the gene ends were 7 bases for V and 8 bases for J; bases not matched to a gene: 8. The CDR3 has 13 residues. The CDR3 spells CASTNHRGHEQFF. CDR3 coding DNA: TGTGCCAGCACCAATCATAGGGGGCATGAGCAGTTCTTC.

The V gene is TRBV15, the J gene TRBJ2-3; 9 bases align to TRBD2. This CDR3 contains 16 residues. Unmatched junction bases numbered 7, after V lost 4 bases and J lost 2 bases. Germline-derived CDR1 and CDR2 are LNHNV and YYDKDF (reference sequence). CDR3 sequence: CATSTNVAGATDTQYF. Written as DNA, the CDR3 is TGTGCCACCAGCACTAATGTAGCGGGAGCCACAGATACGCAGTATTTT. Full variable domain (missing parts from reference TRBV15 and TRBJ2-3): DAMVIQNPRYQVTQFGKPVTLSCSQTLNHNVMYWYQQKSSQAPKLLFHYYDKDFNNEADTPDNFQSRRPNTSFCFLDIRSPGLGDTAMYLCATSTNVAGATDTQYFGPGTRLTVL.

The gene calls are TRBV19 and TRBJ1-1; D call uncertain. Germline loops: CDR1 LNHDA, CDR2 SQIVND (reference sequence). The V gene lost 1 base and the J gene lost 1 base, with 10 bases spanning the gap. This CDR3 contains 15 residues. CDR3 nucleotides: TGTGCCAGTAGTATAGTCTTTCCAGGGAACACTGAAGCTTTCTTT. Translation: CASSIVFPGNTEAFF.

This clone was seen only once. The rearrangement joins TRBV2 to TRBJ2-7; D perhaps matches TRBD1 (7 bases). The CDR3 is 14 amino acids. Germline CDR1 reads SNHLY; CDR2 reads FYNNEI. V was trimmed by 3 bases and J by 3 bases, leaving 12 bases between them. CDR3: CASSERQGLYEQYF. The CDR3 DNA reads TGTGCCAGCAGTGAGAGACAGGGACTCTACGAGCAGTACTTC.

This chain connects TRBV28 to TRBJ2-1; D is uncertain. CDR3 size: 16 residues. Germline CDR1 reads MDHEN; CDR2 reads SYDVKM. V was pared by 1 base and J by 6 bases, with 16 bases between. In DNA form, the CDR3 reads TGTGCCAGCAGTTTATTGTGGACGGAACTAAGCAATGAGCAGTTCTTC. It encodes CASSLLWTELSNEQFF.

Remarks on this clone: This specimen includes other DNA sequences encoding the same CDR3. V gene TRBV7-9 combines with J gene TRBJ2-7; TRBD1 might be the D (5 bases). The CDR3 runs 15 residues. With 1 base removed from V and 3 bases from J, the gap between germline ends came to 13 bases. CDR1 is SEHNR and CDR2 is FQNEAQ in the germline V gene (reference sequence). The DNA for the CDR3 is TGTGCCAGCAGCTTAGAACCAGGGCTAAGCTACGAGCAGTACTTC. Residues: CASSLEPGLSYEQYF.

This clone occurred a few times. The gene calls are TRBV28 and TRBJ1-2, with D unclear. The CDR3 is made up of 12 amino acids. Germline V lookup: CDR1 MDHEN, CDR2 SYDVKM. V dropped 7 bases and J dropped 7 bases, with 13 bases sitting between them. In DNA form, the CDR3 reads TGTGCCAGCATCTCGGGGTCTTCTGGCTACACCTTC. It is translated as CASISGSSGYTF.

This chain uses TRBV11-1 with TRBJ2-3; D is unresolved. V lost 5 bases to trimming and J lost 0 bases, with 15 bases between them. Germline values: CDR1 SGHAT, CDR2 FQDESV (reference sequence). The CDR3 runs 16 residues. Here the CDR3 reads CASSPRVGYSTDTQYF. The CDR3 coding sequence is TGTGCCAGCAGCCCCAGAGTCGGATACAGCACAGATACGCAGTATTTT.

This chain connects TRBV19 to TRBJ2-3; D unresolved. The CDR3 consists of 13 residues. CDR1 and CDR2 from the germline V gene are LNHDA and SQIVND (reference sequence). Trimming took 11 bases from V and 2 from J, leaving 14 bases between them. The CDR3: CAARMENTDTQYF. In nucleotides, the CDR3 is TGTGCCGCGAGGATGGAGAACACAGATACGCAGTATTTT.

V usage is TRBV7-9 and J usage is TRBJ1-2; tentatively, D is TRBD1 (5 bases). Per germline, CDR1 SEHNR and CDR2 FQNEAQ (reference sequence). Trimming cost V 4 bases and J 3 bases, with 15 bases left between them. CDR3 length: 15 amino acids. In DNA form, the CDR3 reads TGTGCCAGCAGCTCCGGGACCCAATCGGACTATGGCTACACCTTC. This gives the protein CASSSGTQSDYGYTF.

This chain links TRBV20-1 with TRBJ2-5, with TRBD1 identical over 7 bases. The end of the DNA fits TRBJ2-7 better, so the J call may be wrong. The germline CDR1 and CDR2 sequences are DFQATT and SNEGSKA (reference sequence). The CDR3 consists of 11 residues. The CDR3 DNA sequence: TGCAGTGCTAGGGGACAGTACGAGCAGTACTTC. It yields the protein CSARGQYEQYF.

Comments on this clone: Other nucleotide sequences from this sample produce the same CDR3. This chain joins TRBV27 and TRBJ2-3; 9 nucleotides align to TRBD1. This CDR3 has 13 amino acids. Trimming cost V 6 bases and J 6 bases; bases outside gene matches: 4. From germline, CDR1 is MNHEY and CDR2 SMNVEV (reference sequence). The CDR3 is CASRDRGADTQYF. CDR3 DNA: TGTGCCAGCAGGGACAGGGGTGCTGATACGCAGTATTTT.

For the CDR3, the DNA is TGTGCCAGCAGCTCAAAGAGCGGGAGTCCCCAAGAGACCCAGTACTTC. Translated: CASSSKSGSPQETQYF. The chain links TRBV7-8 to TRBJ2-5; 8 nucleotides align to TRBD2. The germline CDR1 and CDR2 sequences are SGHVS and FQNEAQ. The ends lost 4 bases at V and 1 base at J; junction bases unmatched: 8. CDR3 length: 16 residues. Filled out from reference TRBV7-8 and TRBJ2-5, the complete variable domain reads GAGVSQSPRYKVAKRGQDVALRCDPISGHVSLFWYQQALGQGPEFLTYFQNEAQLDKSGLPSDRFFAERPEGSVSTLKIQRTQQEDSAVYLCASSSKSGSPQETQYFGPGTRLLVL.